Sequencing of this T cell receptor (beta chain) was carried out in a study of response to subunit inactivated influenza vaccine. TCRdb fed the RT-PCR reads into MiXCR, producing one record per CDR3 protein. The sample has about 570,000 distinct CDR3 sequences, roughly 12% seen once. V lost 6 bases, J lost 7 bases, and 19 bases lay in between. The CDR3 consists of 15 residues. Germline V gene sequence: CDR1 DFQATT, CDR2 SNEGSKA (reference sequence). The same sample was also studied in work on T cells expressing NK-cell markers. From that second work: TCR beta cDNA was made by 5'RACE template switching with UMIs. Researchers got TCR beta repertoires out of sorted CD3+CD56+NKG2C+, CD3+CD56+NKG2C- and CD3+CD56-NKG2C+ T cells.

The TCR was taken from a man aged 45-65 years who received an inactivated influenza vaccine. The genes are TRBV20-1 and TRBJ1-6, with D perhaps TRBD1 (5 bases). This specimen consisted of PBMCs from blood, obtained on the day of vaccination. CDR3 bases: TGCAGTGCGCGGGCAGGGCCCTATACGAATTCACCCCTCCACTTT. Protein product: CSARAGPYTNSPLHF.